One and the same sample provided the 9 T cell receptor beta chains below, sequenced in a study of OX40 agonist ivuxolimab in advanced cancers. The protocol was immunoSEQ multiplex PCR, while the TCRdb copy is restricted to in-frame clones and leaves out a portion. The sample carries roughly 87,000 clones, 80% to 95% recorded once. Specimen: CD4+ or CD8+ T cells sorted from blood, collected in a trial of the OX40 agonist ivuxolimab. Receptors were obtained from an adult with an advanced solid tumor such as melanoma, head and neck, liver or kidney cancer.

The CDR3, as DNA: TGTGCCAGCAGCTTGGGAATATCCTACGAGCAGTACTTC. Its translation: CASSLGISYEQYF. V gene TRBV5-4 combines with J gene TRBJ2-7; no firm D call. Per the germline V gene, CDR1 is SGHNT and CDR2 is YYREEE (reference sequence). CDR3 size: 13 residues. V lost 0 bases and J lost 1, with 5 bases in between. Based on the CDR3 plus reference TRBV5-4 and TRBJ2-7, the full variable domain is ETGVTQSPTHLIKTRGQQVTLRCSSQSGHNTVSWYQQALGQGPQFIFQYYREEENGRGNFPPRFSGLQFPNYSSELNVNALELDDSALYLCASSLGISYEQYFGPGTRLTVT.

The V and J genes are TRBV2 and TRBJ1-5; 7 bases are shared with TRBD1. The CDR3 totals 14 residues. Trimming at V came to 2 bases and at J to 7 bases, leaving 5 bases not matched to a gene. CDR1 is SNHLY, CDR2 FYNNEI, per germline. This CDR3 is CASSESRGGQPQHF. CDR3 DNA sequence: TGTGCCAGCAGTGAAAGCAGGGGGGGACAGCCCCAGCATTTT.

This clone occurred a few times. CDR3 in amino acids: CASSWDRFEQYF. In DNA, the CDR3 is TGTGCCAGCAGCTGGGACAGGTTTGAGCAGTACTTC. J is TRBJ2-7 and V is TRBV7-2; TRBD1 agrees at 8 bases. With V trimmed by 4 bases and J by 7 bases, 3 bases remained unmatched. The CDR3 loop spans 12 amino acids. Germline CDR1 reads SGHTA; CDR2 reads FQGNSA.

V gene TRBV7-2 combines with J gene TRBJ1-5, with 7 bases lining up with TRBD1. The CDR3 length is 16 residues. Germline-derived CDR1 and CDR2 are SGHTA and FQGNSA. Trimming cost V 3 bases and J 0 bases; bases outside gene matches: 5. CDR3 in amino acids: CASSLGTVHSNQPQHF. For the CDR3, the DNA is TGTGCCAGCAGCTTGGGGACAGTTCATAGCAATCAGCCCCAGCATTTT.

The V and J genes are TRBV13 and TRBJ2-3; the D call may be TRBD1 or TRBD2 (5 bases each). In germline, CDR1 is PRHDT, CDR2 FYEKMQ (reference sequence). V lost 4 bases, J lost 6 bases, and 17 bases lay in between. This CDR3 region has 15 residues. The CDR3 here is CASSSRGRKRDTQYF. In DNA, the CDR3 is TGTGCCAGCAGCTCCCGGGGCCGGAAAAGGGATACGCAGTATTTT.

The V call is TRBV13, the J call TRBJ1-6; 8 nucleotides align to TRBD1. V lost 6 bases and J lost 11; bases outside the gene matches: 6. This CDR3 has 13 amino acids. The germline gives CDR1 PRHDT, CDR2 FYEKMQ (reference sequence). The CDR3 loop reads CASRPTGETPLHF. The CDR3 DNA is TGTGCCAGCAGGCCGACAGGGGAGACACCCCTCCACTTT.

The chain recombines TRBV27 with TRBJ1-6; TRBD1 matches at 8 bases. J gave up 6 bases and V 6 bases, and 7 bases lay outside the gene matches. CDR3 size: 15 residues. Germline V gene lookup returns CDR1 MNHEY and CDR2 SMNVEV (reference sequence). CDR3 nucleotides: TGTGCCAGCAGCCCAGGACAGGGAGTTAATTCACCCCTCCACTTT. It specifies CASSPGQGVNSPLHF.

This chain connects TRBV6-1 to TRBJ2-1; 9 bases line up with TRBD2. The CDR3 has 16 amino acids. The germline CDR1 and CDR2 sequences are MNHNS and SASEGT. V was pared by 4 bases and J by 2 bases, with 6 bases of the junction left unmatched. CDR3 sequence (DNA): TGTGCCAGCAGTGGTGAGCGGGGGGACCCCTACAATGAGCAGTTCTTC. This gives the protein CASSGERGDPYNEQFF.

V gene TRBV7-9 combines with J gene TRBJ1-1; 8 nucleotides align to TRBD1. The V gene end was trimmed by 3 bases and the J gene end by 4 bases; junction bases not matched to a gene: 13. Germline V lookup: CDR1 SEHNR, CDR2 FQNEAQ (reference sequence). This CDR3 has 17 residues. The DNA for the CDR3 is TGTGCCAGCAGCTTTTTTCAGGGGGCGCTGGGGGTCACTGAAGCTTTCTTT. Amino acid sequence: CASSFFQGALGVTEAFF. Looking up the rest from reference TRBV7-9 and TRBJ1-1 gives the full variable domain: DTGVSQNPRHKITKRGQNVTFRCDPISEHNRLYWYRQTLGQGPEFLTYFQNEAQLEKSRLLSDRFSAERPKGSFSTLEIQRTEQGDSAMYLCASSFFQGALGVTEAFFGQGTRLTVV.